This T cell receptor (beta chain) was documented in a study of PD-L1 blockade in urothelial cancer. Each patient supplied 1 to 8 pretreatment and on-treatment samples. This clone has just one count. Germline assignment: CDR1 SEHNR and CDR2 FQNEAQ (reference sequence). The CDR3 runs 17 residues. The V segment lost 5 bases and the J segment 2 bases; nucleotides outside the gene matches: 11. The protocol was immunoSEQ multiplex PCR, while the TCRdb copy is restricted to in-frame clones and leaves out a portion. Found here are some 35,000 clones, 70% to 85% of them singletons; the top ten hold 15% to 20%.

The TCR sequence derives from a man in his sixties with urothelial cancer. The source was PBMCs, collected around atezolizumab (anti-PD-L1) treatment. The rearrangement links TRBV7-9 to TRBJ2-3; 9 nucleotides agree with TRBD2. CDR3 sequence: CASSPGGSGGNTDTQYF. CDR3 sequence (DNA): TGTGCCAGCAGCCCCGGGGGGAGCGGGGGGAACACAGATACGCAGTATTTT.